A single sample is the source of the 22 T cell receptor beta chains below, sequenced in a study of T-cell reconstitution after alpha-beta-depleted transplantation in children. This sample's TCRbeta library carried unique molecular identifier barcodes. Each CDR3 protein gets one entry after TCRdb re-called the PCR reads with MiXCR. The profile shows approximately 350,000 distinct CDR3 sequences, around 10% of them singletons. The sequencing used PBMCs from the stem cell graft donor, collected from the stem cell graft. The receptor source for this set is a human donor who donated a stem cell graft to a child with acute lymphoblastic leukemia.

This clonotype has a count of ten or more. For the CDR3, the DNA is TGTGCCAGCAGTTCCCGGGACAGGGGGTGGAGTGGGCCCTACAATGAGCAGTTCTTC. Translated: CASSSRDRGWSGPYNEQFF. The gene calls are TRBV28 and TRBJ2-1; 11 positions match TRBD1. Germline values: CDR1 MDHEN, CDR2 SYDVKM. The ends lost 4 bases at V and 2 bases at J; junction bases unmatched: 13. The CDR3 extends over 19 amino acids.

V usage is TRBV5-1 and J usage is TRBJ2-1; 8 nucleotides align to TRBD2. J gave up 6 bases and V 5 bases, and 13 bases lay outside the gene matches. Germline loops: CDR1 SGHRS, CDR2 YFSETQ. CDR3 length: 16 amino acids. The CDR3: CASSYAALAGLNEQFF. The CDR3 nucleotides are TGCGCCAGCAGTTACGCGGCCCTAGCGGGTCTCAATGAGCAGTTCTTC.

The V call is TRBV5-1, the J call TRBJ1-1; unclear D gene. In germline, CDR1 is SGHRS, CDR2 YFSETQ. The CDR3 consists of 14 residues. V was pared by 0 bases and J by 0 bases, with 6 bases between. The DNA for the CDR3 is TGCGCCAGCAGCTTGGTCAGCATGAACACTGAAGCTTTCTTT. Encoded protein: CASSLVSMNTEAFF.

This clonotype turned up a few times. The rearrangement links TRBV5-1 to TRBJ1-2, with a possible D match to TRBD1 (5 bases). The CDR3 is 17 amino acids. Germline V gene data show CDR1 as SGHRS and CDR2 as YFSETQ. Trimming took 2 bases from V and 0 from J, leaving 17 bases between them. As DNA, the CDR3 is TGCGCCAGCAGCTTACGACCAGGGCATAGATCTAACTATGGCTACACCTTC. Protein: CASSLRPGHRSNYGYTF.

This chain connects TRBV29-1 to TRBJ1-5; TRBD1 agrees at 9 bases. The CDR3 is 14 amino acids. Trimming cost V 5 bases and J 6 bases; bases outside gene matches: 8. Germline CDR1 reads SQVTM; CDR2 reads ANQGSEA. The CDR3 nucleotides are TGCAGCGTTTCACCGGGACAGGGTAGTCAGCCCCAGCATTTT. It encodes CSVSPGQGSQPQHF. Supplemented by reference TRBV29-1 and TRBJ1-5, the full variable domain reads SAVISQKPSRDICQRGTSLTIQCQVDSQVTMMFWYRQQPGQSLTLIATANQGSEATYESGFVIDKFPISRPNLTFSTLTVSNMSPEDSSIYLCSVSPGQGSQPQHFGDGTRLSIL.

This rearrangement joins TRBV7-2 to TRBJ2-1, with a weak D call TRBD1 (5 bases). This CDR3 contains 16 residues. Trimming took off 1 base at V and 4 bases at J, with 14 bases between the two ends. Germline V gives CDR1 SGHTA, CDR2 FQGNSA. The CDR3: CASSLEARVMYNEQFF. As DNA, the CDR3 is TGTGCCAGCAGCTTAGAGGCCAGGGTGATGTACAATGAGCAGTTCTTC.

The J gene is TRBJ2-2, the V gene TRBV5-1; D possibly corresponds to TRBD2 (6 bases). Germline CDR1 SGHRS, CDR2 YFSETQ. V gave up 0 bases and J gave up 5 bases, with 11 bases separating them. This CDR3 region has 15 residues. In nucleotides, the CDR3 is TGCGCCAGCAGCTTGGATAGCGGTTCGACCGGGGAGCTGTTTTTT. This gives the protein CASSLDSGSTGELFF.

This chain joins TRBV12-3 or TRBV12-4 and TRBJ2-5; D gene ambiguous. The CDR3 is made up of 14 amino acids. The ends were cut back, 3 bases at V and 4 bases at J, with 12 bases in the middle. In DNA, the CDR3 is TGTGCCAGCAGTTTCGCCCCGGTAACAGAGACCCAGTACTTC. It is translated as CASSFAPVTETQYF.

This clonotype was seen a few times. The chain joins TRBV15 to TRBJ1-5, with D unresolved. Trimming took off 0 bases at V and 15 bases at J, with 15 bases between the two ends. The CDR3 totals 13 residues. Germline lookup yields CDR1 LNHNV and CDR2 YYDKDF (reference sequence). The CDR3 DNA is TGTGCCACCAGCAGAGAATCAAGGGAGGCGCCGCATTTT. Protein sequence: CATSRESREAPHF. The entire variable domain, with the rest obtained from reference TRBV15 and TRBJ1-5, is as follows: DAMVIQNPRYQVTQFGKPVTLSCSQTLNHNVMYWYQQKSSQAPKLLFHYYDKDFNNEADTPDNFQSRRPNTSFCFLDIRSPGLGDTAMYLCATSRESREAPHFGDGTRLSIL.

The V call is TRBV7-2, the J call TRBJ1-2; D gene ambiguous. The CDR3 has 15 amino acids. Trimming shortened V by 3 bases and J by 4 bases, and 15 bases separated the two germline ends. Germline CDR1 reads SGHTA; CDR2 reads FQGNSA. The CDR3 nucleotides are TGTGCCAGCAGCTTGCGGGCGGGGTCTCTCTATGGCTACACCTTC. This sequence encodes CASSLRAGSLYGYTF.

The chain employs TRBV5-1 and TRBJ2-1; tentatively, D is TRBD1 (6 bases). This CDR3 has 14 residues. Between the trimmed V and J ends, which lost 0 bases and 9 bases, there was a span of 13 bases. Germline V gives CDR1 SGHRS, CDR2 YFSETQ. The CDR3 protein is CASSLEQGISEQFF. CDR3 bases: TGCGCCAGCAGCTTGGAACAGGGAATCAGTGAGCAGTTCTTC.

This clonotype showed up just a few times. The CDR3 DNA reads TGTGCCAGCAGCCCTTTAGACAGAGCTAACTATGGCTACACCTTC. Protein sequence: CASSPLDRANYGYTF. This chain uses TRBV7-9 with TRBJ1-2; D might be TRBD1 (5 bases). The CDR3 loop spans 15 amino acids. Germline lookup yields CDR1 SEHNR and CDR2 FQNEAQ (reference sequence). Trimming pared 5 bases from V and 0 bases from J, leaving 13 bases between.

The chain uses TRBV4-1 and TRBJ2-7, with D possibly TRBD2 on 6 matching bases. The V and J ends lost 4 bases and 5 bases respectively, with 15 bases between them. The CDR3 contains 14 residues. Germline CDR1 and CDR2: MGHRA and YSYEKL. The chain's CDR3 is CASSPQVPGDEQYF. DNA for the CDR3: TGCGCCAGCAGCCCCCAGGTTCCGGGGGACGAGCAGTACTTC.

J is TRBJ2-7 and V is TRBV12-3 or TRBV12-4; weak D call: TRBD1 (5 bases). The CDR3 consists of 14 residues. The V end lost 3 bases, the J end lost 5 bases, and 14 bases lay between the germline ends. The CDR3: CASSFWLDKDEQYF. CDR3 DNA sequence: TGTGCCAGCAGTTTTTGGCTGGACAAGGACGAGCAGTACTTC.

The V and J genes are TRBV9 and TRBJ2-1; a possible D gene is TRBD2 (5 bases). CDR1 is SGDLS, CDR2 YYNGEE, per germline. The ends were cut back, 6 bases at V and 0 bases at J, with 19 bases in the middle. The CDR3 covers 17 residues. The CDR3 loop reads CASTLWGEGHSYNEQFF. In DNA, the CDR3 is TGTGCCAGCACCCTATGGGGAGAGGGCCACTCCTACAATGAGCAGTTCTTC. The variable domain in full, with the rest retrieved from reference TRBV9 and TRBJ2-1, is DSGVTQTPKHLITATGQRVTLRCSPRSGDLSVYWYQQSLDQGLQFLIQYYNGEERAKGNILERFSAQQFPDLHSELNLSSLELGDSALYFCASTLWGEGHSYNEQFFGPGTRLTVL.

The genes are TRBV6-5 and TRBJ1-2; tentatively, D is TRBD1 (6 bases). Germline lookup yields CDR1 MNHEY and CDR2 SVGAGI. V lost 2 bases and J 4 bases, leaving 14 bases between the germline ends. The CDR3 extends over 15 amino acids. The CDR3 DNA sequence: TGTGCCAGCAGTTACCCGCAAGGGGGTTTCTATGGCTACACCTTC. Its protein is CASSYPQGGFYGYTF.

This chain joins TRBV28 and TRBJ1-2; D uncertain. Germline CDR1 and CDR2: MDHEN and SYDVKM. This CDR3 has 16 amino acids. Trimming left V 2 bases short and J 0 bases short, with 13 bases between. This CDR3 is CASSLERPPPNYGYTF. DNA of the CDR3: TGTGCCAGCAGTTTAGAAAGGCCCCCCCCTAACTATGGCTACACCTTC.

Ten or more counts support this clonotype. This chain joins TRBV5-1 and TRBJ1-2, with no clear D. Germline V gene data show CDR1 as SGHRS and CDR2 as YFSETQ. V lost 2 bases to trimming and J lost 4 bases, with 12 bases between them. The CDR3 loop spans 14 amino acids. The CDR3 sequence: CASSFGGKGYGYTF. The CDR3 DNA sequence: TGCGCCAGCAGCTTCGGCGGTAAAGGCTATGGCTACACCTTC.

This clonotype was picked up a small number of times. The chain combines TRBV15 with TRBJ2-7; 10 bases are shared with TRBD1. Germline V gives CDR1 LNHNV, CDR2 YYDKDF (reference sequence). The CDR3 sequence is 13 residues long. Losses at the gene ends were 10 bases for V and 4 bases for J; bases not matched to a gene: 7. CDR3 residues: CAISSDRGYEQYF. CDR3 DNA sequence: TGTGCCATCTCCTCGGACAGGGGGTACGAGCAGTACTTC.

A few counts support this clonotype. The chain combines TRBV7-9 with TRBJ2-7, with D possibly being TRBD1 (6 bases). The CDR3 runs to 14 residues. Germline values: CDR1 SEHNR, CDR2 FQNEAQ (reference sequence). The ends were cut back, 1 base at V and 4 bases at J, with 11 bases in the middle. CDR3 residues: CASSLVEDSYEQYF. CDR3 coding DNA: TGTGCCAGCAGCTTAGTAGAGGACAGTTACGAGCAGTACTTC.

In its sample, this clonotype was seen a few times. The chain links TRBV10-3 to TRBJ1-2; D is possibly TRBD1 (6 bases). CDR1 and CDR2 from the germline V gene are ENHRY and SYGVKD. Trimming pared 2 bases from V and 6 bases from J, leaving 10 bases between. CDR3 length: 13 amino acids. In DNA form, the CDR3 reads TGTGCCATCAGTGAGACAGGGATGGATGGCTACACCTTC. Translating it yields CAISETGMDGYTF.

In its sample, this clonotype was seen a few times. V and J are TRBV7-2 and TRBJ2-2; TRBD2 might be the D (5 bases). CDR1 is SGHTA, CDR2 FQGNSA, per germline. The CDR3 consists of 16 residues. V gave up 5 bases and J gave up 1 base, with 14 bases separating them. The CDR3: CASSPYRAGNTGELFF. CDR3 nucleotide sequence: TGTGCCAGCAGCCCCTACCGCGCGGGGAACACCGGGGAGCTGTTTTTT.